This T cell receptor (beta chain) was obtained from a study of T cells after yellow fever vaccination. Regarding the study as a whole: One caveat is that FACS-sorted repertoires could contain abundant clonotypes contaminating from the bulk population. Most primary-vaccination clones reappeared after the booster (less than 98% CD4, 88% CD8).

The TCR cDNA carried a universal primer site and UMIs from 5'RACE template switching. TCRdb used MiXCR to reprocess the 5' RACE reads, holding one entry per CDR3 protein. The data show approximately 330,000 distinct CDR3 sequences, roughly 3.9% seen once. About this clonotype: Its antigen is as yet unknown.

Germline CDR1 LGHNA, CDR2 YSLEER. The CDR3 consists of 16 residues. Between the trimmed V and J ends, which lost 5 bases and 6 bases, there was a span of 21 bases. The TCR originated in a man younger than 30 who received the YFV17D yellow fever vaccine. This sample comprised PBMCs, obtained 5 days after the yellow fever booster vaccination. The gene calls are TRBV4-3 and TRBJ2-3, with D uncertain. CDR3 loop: CASSEQSPHQADTQYF. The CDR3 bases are TGCGCCAGCAGCGAACAGAGCCCTCATCAAGCTGATACGCAGTATTTT.